This T cell receptor beta chain is drawn from a study of cytotoxic CD8 clonotypes in ibrutinib-treated CLL. Study overall: Treatment had run for a median about 12 months, range 6 to 36, when response samples were taken. Findings of the study overall: Public clonotypes, found uncommonly, either contracted or stayed stable on treatment. An increase in clonality occurred at ibrutinib response, followed by a return toward baseline at progression.

Some clones are missing from TCRdb's copy, which holds only in-frame ones; the method was immunoSEQ multiplex PCR. The table has roughly 300,000 clones, around 76% seen once. The V gene end was trimmed by 3 bases and the J gene end by 2 bases; junction bases not matched to a gene: 8. Germline loops: CDR1 SGHRS, CDR2 YFSETQ. The CDR3 runs to 16 residues. Remarks on this clone: Its antigen is currently unknown.

The sample here was PBMCs, taken at disease progression, from a patient treated with ibrutinib. The sequence was obtained from a human donor with chronic lymphocytic leukemia. The rearrangement uses TRBV5-1 and TRBJ2-3; TRBD2 matches at 8 bases. In DNA form, the CDR3 reads TGCGCCAGCAGCTGGGGCTGGCGGGGGGACACAGATACGCAGTATTTT. It specifies CASSWGWRGDTDTQYF.